The following is a T cell receptor beta chain sequence with its context. Antigen unknown. Assay used: immunoSEQ multiplex PCR; TCRdb lists only in-frame clones, some missing. The data show more than 15,000 clones, about 90% seen once. J was trimmed by 13 bases and V by 3 bases; bases with no gene match: 12. The germline V gene has CDR1 SNHLY and CDR2 FYNNEI. This CDR3 spans 14 amino acids. These data originate in a study of STAT3 mutations in large granular lymphocyte leukemia. Overall study findings and caveats: Every T-LGLL patient had at least one immunodominant TCRbeta clonotype. All newly emerging clones after therapy were STAT3 wild type.

Sequenced input: peripheral blood mononuclear cells. This clonotype was obtained from a man aged 60 to 75 with T-cell large granular lymphocyte leukemia. Some clones in this sample may be carry-over from other donors' samples. This sequence joins TRBV2 and TRBJ2-5; 9 bases match TRBD2. For the CDR3, the DNA is TGTGCCAGCAGTGAGGGTGGGACTAGCCGGATAGGGTACTTC. Residues: CASSEGGTSRIGYF.